The clone carrying this T cell receptor (beta chain) was picked up one time. The data were obtained in a study of blood T cell repertoires in COVID-19. Only in-frame clones appear in the TCRdb table, and some are missing; sequencing was by immunoSEQ multiplex PCR. The table has about 200,000 clones, 88% seen once. Between the trimmed V and J ends, which lost 0 bases and 10 bases, there was a span of 11 bases. The CDR3 spans 13 residues. Germline lookup yields CDR1 MNHEY and CDR2 SMNVEV (reference sequence). Sequenced sample: peripheral blood. The clonotype comes from a man aged 35 to 55 with active or convalescent COVID-19. V gene TRBV27 combines with J gene TRBJ2-3; D not certain. The CDR3 region is CASSLSLKLAQYF. The DNA of the CDR3 is TGTGCCAGCAGTTTATCCCTTAAACTCGCGCAGTATTTT.